Described below is a single T cell receptor beta chain sequence and its context. This entry comes from a study of blood T cell repertoires in COVID-19. Background on the study: Samples representing acute and convalescent COVID-19 were sourced from the United States, Italy and Spain. PBMCs, B-cell-depleted T cells, or T cells were the source of the cDNA or gDNA that made up the material.

Original methodology: Scientists estimated how many nucleated cells there were by amplifying reference gene primers. Generated by immunoSEQ multiplex PCR, the TCRdb table keeps only in-frame clones and is missing some. That table is the source of V, J and clone size, and D and trimming were worked out from the DNA. This sample has 20,000 or so clones, with roughly 91% found just once. Looked up from germline, CDR1 is SGDLS and CDR2 is YYNGEE. There are 13 residues in the CDR3. With 3 bases removed from V and 0 bases from J, the gap between germline ends came to 6 bases. This receptor was obtained from a woman aged 60-75 years with active COVID-19. Sequencing was carried out using peripheral blood. The V gene is TRBV9, the J gene TRBJ1-2; D gene uncertain. The CDR3: CASSAGANYGYTF. The CDR3, as DNA: TGTGCCAGCAGCGCCGGGGCTAACTATGGCTACACCTTC.